This TCR beta chain originates from a study of identifying expanded T cells in peripheral blood. Study-level points and caveats: Technical replicates showed roughly 1.2 changed clones; approximately 2 weeks around 15; four weeks 19. Variance in clone template counts between roughly two-week samples significantly increased with total template count across all healthy donors.

A word on this clone: Its antigen is not identified.

Some clones are missing from TCRdb's copy, which holds only in-frame ones; the method was immunoSEQ multiplex PCR. The data show around 66,000 clones, over 75% seen once. Healthy donors had no documented immune events, such as infections, while sampled. V gave up 2 bases and J gave up 6 bases; unmatched junction bases: 4. Germline lookup yields CDR1 MNHNY and CDR2 SVGAGI (reference sequence). CDR3 size: 13 residues. The rearrangement joins TRBV6-6 to TRBJ2-7, with 7 nucleotides matching TRBD1. What was sequenced was blood. This sequence originates from a person aged 18 to 70 in good health. As DNA, the CDR3 is TGTGCCAGCAGTTACAGGGGGCTCGGCGAGCAGTACTTC. Protein sequence: CASSYRGLGEQYF.